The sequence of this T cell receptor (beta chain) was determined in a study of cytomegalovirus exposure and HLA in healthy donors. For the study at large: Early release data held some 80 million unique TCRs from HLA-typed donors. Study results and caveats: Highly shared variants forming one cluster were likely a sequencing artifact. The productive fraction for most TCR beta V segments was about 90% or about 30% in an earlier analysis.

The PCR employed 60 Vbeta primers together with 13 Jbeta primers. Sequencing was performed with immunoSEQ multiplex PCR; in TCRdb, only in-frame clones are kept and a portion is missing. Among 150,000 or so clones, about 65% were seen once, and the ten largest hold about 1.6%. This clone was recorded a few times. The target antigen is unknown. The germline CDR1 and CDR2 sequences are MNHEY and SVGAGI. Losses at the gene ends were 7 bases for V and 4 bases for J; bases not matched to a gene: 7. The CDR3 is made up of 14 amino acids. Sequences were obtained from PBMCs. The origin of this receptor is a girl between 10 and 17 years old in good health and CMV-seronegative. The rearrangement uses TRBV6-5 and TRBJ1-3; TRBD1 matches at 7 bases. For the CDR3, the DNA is TGTGCCAGCAAGGAGGGGGCGAAGGGAAACACCATATATTTT. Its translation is CASKEGAKGNTIYF.